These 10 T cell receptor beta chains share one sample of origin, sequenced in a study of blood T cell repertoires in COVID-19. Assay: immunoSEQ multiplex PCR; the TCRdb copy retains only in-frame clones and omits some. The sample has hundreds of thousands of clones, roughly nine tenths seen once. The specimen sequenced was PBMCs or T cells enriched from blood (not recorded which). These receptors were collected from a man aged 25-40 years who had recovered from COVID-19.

CDR3 residues: CASKQRNEKLFF. DNA of the CDR3: TGTGCCAGCAAACAGAGAAATGAAAAACTGTTTTTT. The chain is built from TRBV28 and TRBJ1-4; D gene unclear. This CDR3 has 12 residues. CDR1 and CDR2 from the germline V gene are MDHEN and SYDVKM. Trimming took off 7 bases at V and 5 bases at J, with 8 bases between the two ends.

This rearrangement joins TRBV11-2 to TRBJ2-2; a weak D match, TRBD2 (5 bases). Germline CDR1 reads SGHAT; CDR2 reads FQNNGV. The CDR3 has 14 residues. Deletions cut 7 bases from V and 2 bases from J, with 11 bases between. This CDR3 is CASIRTQNTGELFF. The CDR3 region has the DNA TGTGCCAGCATCCGGACTCAAAACACCGGGGAGCTGTTTTTT.

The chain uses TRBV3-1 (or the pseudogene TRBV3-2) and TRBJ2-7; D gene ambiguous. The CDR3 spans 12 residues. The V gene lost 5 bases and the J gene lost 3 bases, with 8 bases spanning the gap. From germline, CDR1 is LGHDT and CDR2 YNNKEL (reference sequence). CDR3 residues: CASSVGDYEQYF. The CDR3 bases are TGTGCCAGCAGCGTAGGAGACTACGAGCAGTACTTC.

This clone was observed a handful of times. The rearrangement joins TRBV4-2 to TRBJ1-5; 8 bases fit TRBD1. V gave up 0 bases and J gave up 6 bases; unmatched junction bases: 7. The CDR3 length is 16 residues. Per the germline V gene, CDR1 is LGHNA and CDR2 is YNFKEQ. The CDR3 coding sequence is TGTGCCAGCAGCCAAGATCTCCAGGGGGCCCTTCAGCCCCAGCATTTT. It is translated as CASSQDLQGALQPQHF.

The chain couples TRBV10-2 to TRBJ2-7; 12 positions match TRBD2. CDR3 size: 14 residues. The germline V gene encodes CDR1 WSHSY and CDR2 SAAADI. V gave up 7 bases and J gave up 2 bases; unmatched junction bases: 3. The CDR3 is CASKGLAGTYEQYF. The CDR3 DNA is TGCGCCAGCAAGGGACTAGCGGGCACCTACGAGCAGTACTTC.

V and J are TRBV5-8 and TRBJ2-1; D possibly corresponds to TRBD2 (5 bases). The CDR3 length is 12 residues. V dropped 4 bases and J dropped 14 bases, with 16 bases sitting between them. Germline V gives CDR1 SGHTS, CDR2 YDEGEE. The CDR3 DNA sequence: TGTGCCAGCAGCCCAAAAACTAGGGCGGAGTTCTTC. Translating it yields CASSPKTRAEFF.

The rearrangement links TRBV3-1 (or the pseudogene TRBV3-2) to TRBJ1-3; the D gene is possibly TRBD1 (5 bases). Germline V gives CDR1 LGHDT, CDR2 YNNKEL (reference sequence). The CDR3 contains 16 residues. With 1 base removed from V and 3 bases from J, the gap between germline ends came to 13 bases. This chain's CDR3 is CASSQGSGINGNTIYF. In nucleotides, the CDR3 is TGTGCCAGCAGCCAAGGGTCAGGGATTAATGGAAACACCATATATTTT.

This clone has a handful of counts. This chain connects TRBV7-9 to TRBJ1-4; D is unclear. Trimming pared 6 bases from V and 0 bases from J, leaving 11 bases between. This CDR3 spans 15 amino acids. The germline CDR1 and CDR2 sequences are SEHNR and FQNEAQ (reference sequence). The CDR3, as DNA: TGTGCCAGCAGATCGCAGGATTCAACTAATGAAAAACTGTTTTTT. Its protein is CASRSQDSTNEKLFF.

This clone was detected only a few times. As DNA, the CDR3 is TGTGCCAGCAGCTGGGAGGCACGAAATTCACCCCTCCACTTT. Translated, it gives CASSWEARNSPLHF. V gene TRBV11-2 combines with J gene TRBJ1-6; D is undetermined. Germline loops: CDR1 SGHAT, CDR2 FQNNGV. Between the trimmed V and J ends, which lost 4 bases and 7 bases, there was a span of 11 bases. The CDR3 length is 14 residues.

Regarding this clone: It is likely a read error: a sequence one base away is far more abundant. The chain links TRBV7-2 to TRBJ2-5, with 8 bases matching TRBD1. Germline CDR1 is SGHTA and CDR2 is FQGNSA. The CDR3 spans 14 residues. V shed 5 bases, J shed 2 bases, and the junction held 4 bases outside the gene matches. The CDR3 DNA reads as TGTGCCAGCAGCCCTCGACAGGGGCAAGAGACCCAGTACTTC. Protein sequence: CASSPRQGQETQYF.